Detailed here is one T cell receptor (beta chain). The antigen remains undetermined. This specimen belongs to a study of cytomegalovirus exposure and HLA in healthy donors. The PCR was carried out with 60 Vbeta primers and 13 Jbeta primers. This table comes from immunoSEQ multiplex PCR, and its TCRdb copy is limited to in-frame clones, with some not included. The table for this sample gives 75,000 to 95,000 clones. Those who donated were healthy bone marrow donors. Findings and caveats of the study: Trimming of TCR beta V- and J-genes showed a link, identified in a later analysis, to a missense DCLRE1C variant. CMV serostatus was the only immune exposure information that was available. An assumption of roughly uniform sequencing depth across donors underlay the presence/absence analyses.

With V trimmed by 6 bases and J by 2 bases, 4 bases remained unmatched. The CDR3 has 14 residues. Germline V CDR1 and CDR2: MDHEN, SYDVKM. This rearrangement joins TRBV28 to TRBJ1-5; 7 bases map to TRBD1. The sample comprised PBMCs. The TCR sequence derives from a woman aged 60-70 years in good health and CMV-seronegative. Here the CDR3 reads CASRTTGGNQPQHF. For the CDR3, the DNA is TGTGCCAGCAGAACAACAGGGGGCAATCAGCCCCAGCATTTT.